This TCR beta chain was identified during a study of T cell changes during pregnancy in multiple sclerosis. The CDR3 runs to 14 residues. In germline, CDR1 is MNHEY, CDR2 SVGAGI. Trimming left V 5 bases short and J 8 bases short, with 15 bases between. Repertoires were generated with immunoSEQ multiplex PCR, while TCRdb's copy carries only in-frame clones and drops some. This sample has around 77,000 clones, with 90% to 95% found just once. V and J are TRBV6-5 and TRBJ1-4; D might be TRBD1 (6 bases). Sequenced material: peripheral blood, taken in the third trimester of pregnancy. The receptor's source is a female donor in good health, enrolled as a control in a pregnancy study. CDR3 region: CASSRTVRMEKLFF. The CDR3 region has the DNA TGTGCCAGCAGTAGGACAGTCCGTATGGAAAAACTGTTTTTT.